Each of the 22 T cell receptor beta chains below was sequenced from the same sample in a study of CD8 T cells in Susac syndrome. RNA in amounts of roughly 0.5 to 1 ug was reverse transcribed with random hexamers. One entry per CDR3 protein results from TCRdb running MiXCR on the immunoSEQ multiplex PCR reads. The repertoire holds a few hundred thousand distinct CDR3 sequences, with roughly 90% as singletons. The sample comprised CD8+ T cells from PBMCs. Every receptor here comes from a human donor with multiple sclerosis.

The chain combines TRBV5-1 with TRBJ2-1; a weak D match, TRBD1 (5 bases). This CDR3 is built from 13 residues. Trimming stripped 0 bases from V and 15 bases from J, with 16 bases between. The germline V gene encodes CDR1 SGHRS and CDR2 YFSETQ. The CDR3 bases are TGCGCCAGCAGCTTGGGGGGCGCTTTGGAACGGTTCTTC. This codes for CASSLGGALERFF.

The chain recombines TRBV30 with TRBJ2-7; 11 positions match TRBD2. With 3 bases clipped from V and 2 bases from J, the junction kept 3 bases outside the gene matches. This CDR3 is built from 14 residues. Germline-derived CDR1 and CDR2 are GTSNPN and SVGIG (reference sequence). CDR3 amino acids: CAWSLAGGPYEQYF. The CDR3 DNA sequence: TGTGCCTGGAGCTTAGCGGGGGGGCCCTACGAGCAGTACTTC. Full variable domain (outside the CDR3, taken from reference TRBV30 and TRBJ2-7): SQTIHQWPATLVQPVGSPLSLECTVEGTSNPNLYWYRQAAGRGLQLLFYSVGIGQISSEVPQNLSASRPQDRQFILSSKKLLLSDSGFYLCAWSLAGGPYEQYFGPGTRLTVT.

The J gene is TRBJ2-3, the V gene TRBV2, with 7 bases fitting TRBD1. The CDR3 totals 12 residues. The germline CDR1 and CDR2 sequences are SNHLY and FYNNEI. V gave up 7 bases and J gave up 9 bases; unmatched junction bases: 7. The CDR3 region is CASTDREGTQYF. The CDR3 region has the DNA TGTGCCAGCACCGACAGGGAAGGGACGCAGTATTTT.

The chain uses TRBV4-1 and TRBJ2-1; TRBD2 might be the D (6 bases). Trimming shortened V by 0 bases and J by 0 bases, and 12 bases separated the two germline ends. Germline V CDR1 and CDR2: MGHRA, YSYEKL. The length of the CDR3 is 17 residues. The CDR3 sequence is CASSQEGAGSSYNEQFF. The DNA of the CDR3 is TGCGCCAGCAGCCAAGAGGGCGCGGGGAGCTCCTACAATGAGCAGTTCTTC.

The V call is TRBV28, the J call TRBJ2-7; D is perhaps TRBD1 or TRBD2 (5 bases each). The CDR3 is 15 residues long. Trimming took 5 bases from V and 2 from J, leaving 16 bases between them. The V gene's germline CDR1 is MDHEN and CDR2 SYDVKM. The CDR3 DNA sequence: TGTGCCAGCAGTCCCCTCGGGATGGGACCCTACGAGCAGTACTTC. This sequence encodes CASSPLGMGPYEQYF.

This clonotype was recorded once. The chain is built from TRBV30 and TRBJ2-3; 7 nucleotides line up with TRBD1. V was clipped by 6 bases and J by 0 bases; unmatched bases: 12. From germline, CDR1 is GTSNPN and CDR2 SVGIG (reference sequence). The CDR3 spans 16 residues. Written as DNA, the CDR3 is TGTGCCTGTGACAGGGCCCCCACACCAAGCACAGATACGCAGTATTTT. This gives the protein CACDRAPTPSTDTQYF.

The gene calls are TRBV29-1 and TRBJ2-2; D is ambiguous. V shed 4 bases and J shed 3 bases, with 9 bases lying between them. The CDR3 extends over 13 amino acids. Germline lookup yields CDR1 SQVTM and CDR2 ANQGSEA. The CDR3 protein is CSVVGSYTGELFF. In DNA form, the CDR3 reads TGCAGCGTTGTAGGTTCGTACACCGGGGAGCTGTTTTTT.

This sequence joins TRBV7-9 and TRBJ1-2; D perhaps matches TRBD1 (5 bases). V was shortened by 7 bases and J by 6 bases, with 12 bases between the two germline ends. There are 12 residues in the CDR3. Germline CDR1 and CDR2: SEHNR and FQNEAQ (reference sequence). This chain's CDR3 is CASTQGGDGYTF. The CDR3 DNA is TGTGCCAGCACGCAGGGTGGCGATGGCTACACCTTC.

This chain uses TRBV29-1 with TRBJ2-1; D is possibly TRBD2 (5 bases). With 1 base removed from V and 1 base from J, the gap between germline ends came to 5 bases. CDR3 size: 13 residues. Germline-derived CDR1 and CDR2 are SQVTM and ANQGSEA. Here the CDR3 DNA reads TGCAGCGTTGAAGGCGGGTCCTACAATGAGCAGTTCTTC. It specifies CSVEGGSYNEQFF.

This rearrangement joins TRBV4-1 to TRBJ1-3; 7 bases match TRBD1. The CDR3 runs 16 residues. V was clipped by 4 bases and J by 0 bases; unmatched bases: 6. Germline V gives CDR1 MGHRA, CDR2 YSYEKL. This CDR3 is CASSLDRVPSGNTIYF. The DNA for the CDR3 is TGCGCCAGCAGCCTCGACAGGGTGCCCTCTGGAAACACCATATATTTT.

The chain couples TRBV7-6 to TRBJ2-1, with D perhaps matching TRBD2 (6 bases). Per the germline V gene, CDR1 is SGHVS and CDR2 is FNYEAQ. The V gene lost 1 base and the J gene lost 9 bases, with 13 bases spanning the gap. CDR3 size: 14 residues. CDR3 amino acids: CASSLGSTRGEQFF. CDR3 nucleotide sequence: TGTGCCAGCAGCTTAGGATCGACTAGGGGTGAGCAGTTCTTC.

The chain is built from TRBV20-1 and TRBJ2-3, with TRBD2 as a possible D gene (6 bases). In germline, CDR1 is DFQATT, CDR2 SNEGSKA (reference sequence). Trimming pared 6 bases from V and 1 base from J, leaving 14 bases between. This CDR3 spans 14 amino acids. CDR3 DNA: TGCAGTGCCCTCTGGCGGGGCGGCACAGATACGCAGTATTTT. As protein: CSALWRGGTDTQYF.

The V and J genes are TRBV20-1 and TRBJ1-2; D is uncertain. The CDR3 has 11 amino acids. V was clipped by 1 base and J by 7 bases, with 7 bases between them. CDR1 DFQATT and CDR2 SNEGSKA come from the germline V gene (reference sequence). CDR3 nucleotide sequence: TGCAGTGCTAGAGCAGGCGGTGGCTACACCTTC. Protein: CSARAGGGYTF.

V gene TRBV7-8 combines with J gene TRBJ1-4; no reliable D call. Germline assignment: CDR1 SGHVS and CDR2 FQNEAQ. This CDR3 contains 16 residues. The ends were cut back, 5 bases at V and 2 bases at J, with 15 bases in the middle. DNA for the CDR3: TGTGCCAGCAGCCCGGGTCCATCCCACACTAATGAAAAACTGTTTTTT. Protein: CASSPGPSHTNEKLFF.

The CDR3 reads CASSYSWGARETQYF. The CDR3, as DNA: TGTGCCAGCAGTTACTCGTGGGGGGCGCGAGAGACCCAGTACTTC. This chain connects TRBV6-5 to TRBJ2-5, with D perhaps assigned TRBD1 or TRBD2 (6 bases each). V lost 0 bases to trimming and J lost 4 bases, with 12 bases between them. Per germline, CDR1 MNHEY and CDR2 SVGAGI. CDR3 length equals 15 residues.

The chain has TRBV6-2 or TRBV6-3 and TRBJ2-3, with D possibly being TRBD2 (6 bases). CDR1 and CDR2 from the germline V gene are MNHEY and SVGEGT. Between the trimmed V and J ends, which lost 6 bases and 2 bases, there was a span of 12 bases. The CDR3 sequence is 14 residues long. The CDR3 DNA is TGTGCCAGCAGGGAGACGGACTACACAGATACGCAGTATTTT. Encoded protein: CASRETDYTDTQYF.

V gene TRBV20-1 combines with J gene TRBJ2-3; 12 nucleotides agree with TRBD2. With 6 bases clipped from V and 6 bases from J, the junction kept 22 bases outside the gene matches. The germline V gene has CDR1 DFQATT and CDR2 SNEGSKA (reference sequence). CDR3 length equals 19 residues. CDR3 loop: CSAHTSGTSGPLTGDTQYF. CDR3 DNA: TGCAGTGCCCATACCTCCGGGACTAGCGGGCCCCTCACTGGGGATACGCAGTATTTT.

The chain links TRBV6-6 to TRBJ1-5, with 8 nucleotides matching TRBD1. This CDR3 spans 16 amino acids. V shed 0 bases and J 4 bases; nucleotides not matched to a gene: 5. Germline lookup yields CDR1 MNHNY and CDR2 SVGAGI (reference sequence). In DNA, the CDR3 is TGTGCCAGCAGTTACTCGGACAGGGAGGGAAATCAGCCCCAGCATTTT. It encodes CASSYSDREGNQPQHF.

V gene TRBV7-9 combines with J gene TRBJ2-7; 9 bases agree with TRBD1. Germline trimming cut 5 bases from V and 5 bases from J; bases unmatched to any gene: 7. This CDR3 has 14 amino acids. Germline V lookup: CDR1 SEHNR, CDR2 FQNEAQ (reference sequence). CDR3 sequence reads: CASSPRDRAHEQYF. For the CDR3, the DNA is TGTGCCAGCAGCCCCCGGGACAGGGCCCACGAGCAGTACTTC.

The J gene is TRBJ1-1, the V gene TRBV6-2 or TRBV6-3, with D possibly being TRBD1 (5 bases). Germline assignment: CDR1 MNHEY and CDR2 SVGEGT. This CDR3 has 14 residues. Trimming pared 5 bases from V and 4 bases from J, leaving 14 bases between. The CDR3 nucleotides are TGTGCCAGCAGTACCCACAGGTACCCCACTGAAGCTTTCTTT. Residues: CASSTHRYPTEAFF.

In its sample, this clonotype was seen a few times. The CDR3 reads CASSSSPDRTNYGYTF. The CDR3 nucleotides are TGTGCCAGCAGTTCTTCTCCGGACAGGACTAACTATGGCTACACCTTC. V gene TRBV6-5 combines with J gene TRBJ1-2; 7 bases agree with TRBD1. With V trimmed by 4 bases and J by 0 bases, 8 bases remained unmatched. Germline loops: CDR1 MNHEY, CDR2 SVGAGI. This CDR3 is built from 16 residues.

The chain has TRBV7-2 and TRBJ2-7; 7 positions agree with TRBD1. The CDR3 sequence is 13 residues long. V dropped 4 bases and J dropped 5; count of bases not matched to a gene: 5. Germline V gives CDR1 SGHTA, CDR2 FQGNSA. The CDR3 loop is CASSSDREHEQYF. CDR3 in DNA: TGTGCCAGCAGCTCAGACAGGGAGCACGAGCAGTACTTC. Combining the CDR3 with reference TRBV7-2 and TRBJ2-7 gives the whole variable domain GAGVSQSPSNKVTEKGKDVELRCDPISGHTALYWYRQSLGQGLEFLIYFQGNSAPDKSGLPSDRFSAERTGGSVSTLTIQRTQQEDSAVYLCASSSDREHEQYFGPGTRLTVT.